These 20 T cell receptor beta chains were all obtained from the same sample, sequenced in a study of blood T cell repertoires in COVID-19. Some clones are missing from TCRdb's copy, which holds only in-frame ones; the method was immunoSEQ multiplex PCR. Here the sample spans under 300,000 clones, roughly 90% being singletons. The sample consisted of peripheral blood. The receptors here all came from a man younger than 45 who had recovered from COVID-19.

This chain uses TRBV28 with TRBJ1-2, with a possible D match to TRBD1 (6 bases). With 6 bases removed from V and 4 bases from J, the gap between germline ends came to 15 bases. Germline CDR1 is MDHEN and CDR2 is SYDVKM. This CDR3 has 14 amino acids. CDR3 nucleotide sequence: TGTGCCAGCAGGCCCACAGGGAAGAGCTATGGCTACACCTTC. It yields the protein CASRPTGKSYGYTF.

This clone is a singleton in its sample. The V gene is TRBV4-1, the J gene TRBJ2-5, with 11 bases aligning to TRBD1. The CDR3 loop spans 17 amino acids. CDR1 and CDR2 from the germline V gene are MGHRA and YSYEKL. V was clipped by 3 bases and J by 2 bases; unmatched bases: 8. CDR3 residues: CASSQMGTGGMQETQYF. The CDR3 DNA is TGCGCCAGCAGCCAGATGGGGACAGGGGGAATGCAAGAGACCCAGTACTTC.

Only a few counts were recorded for this clone. The chain couples TRBV15 to TRBJ2-2; 8 positions agree with TRBD1. CDR3 length: 16 amino acids. The V and J ends lost 3 bases and 4 bases, in that order; junction bases with no gene match: 7. Germline V gene data show CDR1 as LNHNV and CDR2 as YYDKDF (reference sequence). The CDR3 bases are TGTGCCACCAGCAGCGCGCCGGACAGGGCCACCGGGGAGCTGTTTTTT. Translated: CATSSAPDRATGELFF. The full variable domain, rest sourced from reference TRBV15 and TRBJ2-2, is DAMVIQNPRYQVTQFGKPVTLSCSQTLNHNVMYWYQQKSSQAPKLLFHYYDKDFNNEADTPDNFQSRRPNTSFCFLDIRSPGLGDTAMYLCATSSAPDRATGELFFGEGSRLTVL.

In DNA form, the CDR3 reads TGTGCCAGCAGTTTTGACAGGGCATTTAGTAATTCACCCCTCCACTTT. It codes for CASSFDRAFSNSPLHF. The rearrangement links TRBV5-6 to TRBJ1-6, with 7 bases lining up with TRBD1. The ends lost 5 bases at V and 6 bases at J; junction bases unmatched: 11. Germline lookup yields CDR1 SGHDT and CDR2 YYEEEE. There are 16 residues in the CDR3.

CDR3 residues: CASSVRTGRETQYF. In DNA, the CDR3 is TGTGCCAGCAGCGTAAGGACAGGGCGAGAGACCCAGTACTTC. The gene calls are TRBV9 and TRBJ2-5; 8 bases line up with TRBD1. The CDR3 runs 14 residues. V lost 1 base and J lost 4; bases outside the gene matches: 3. The germline V gene encodes CDR1 SGDLS and CDR2 YYNGEE.

J is TRBJ2-7 and V is TRBV9; the match to TRBD1 covers 10 bases. V gave up 0 bases and J gave up 4 bases; unmatched junction bases: 4. CDR1 SGDLS and CDR2 YYNGEE come from the germline V gene. The CDR3 has 15 amino acids. In DNA form, the CDR3 reads TGTGCCAGCAGCGTAGGAGGACAGGGGGGTTACGAGCAGTACTTC. Encoded protein: CASSVGGQGGYEQYF.

The chain uses TRBV5-3 and TRBJ2-1, with TRBD2 matching over 7 bases. TRBV5-3 is classed as an ORF, of uncertain function. The CDR3 covers 15 residues. V trimming: 2 bases; J trimming: 5 bases; junction bases outside the gene matches: 7. The DNA of the CDR3 is TGTGCCAGAAGCTTTAGCGCGGGGGACCACAATGAGCAGTTCTTC. It translates to CARSFSAGDHNEQFF.

This clone is a singleton in its sample. This chain joins TRBV27 and TRBJ2-7; D may be TRBD1 (5 bases). Trimming cost V 6 bases and J 2 bases, with 11 bases left between them. Germline V CDR1 and CDR2: MNHEY, SMNVEV (reference sequence). The CDR3 has 13 residues. The CDR3 loop reads CASSTRVTYEQYF. CDR3 in DNA: TGTGCCAGCAGCACCAGGGTTACCTACGAGCAGTACTTC.

The V call is TRBV12-3 or TRBV12-4, the J call TRBJ1-3; no firm D call. The CDR3 runs to 13 residues. With 3 bases removed from V and 4 bases from J, the gap between germline ends came to 7 bases. The DNA for the CDR3 is TGTGCCAGCAGTTTTTTGAGGGGAAACACCATATATTTT. As protein: CASSFLRGNTIYF.

The chain links TRBV9 to TRBJ2-3; 8 positions match TRBD2. The CDR3 totals 16 residues. Germline CDR1 reads SGDLS; CDR2 reads YYNGEE. J was trimmed by 4 bases and V by 0 bases; bases with no gene match: 7. CDR3 coding DNA: TGTGCCAGCAGCGTAGTGGGTGGCGGGGGGCCAGATACGCAGTATTTT. Protein: CASSVVGGGGPDTQYF. The whole variable domain, filled in from reference TRBV9 and TRBJ2-3, reads DSGVTQTPKHLITATGQRVTLRCSPRSGDLSVYWYQQSLDQGLQFLIQYYNGEERAKGNILERFSAQQFPDLHSELNLSSLELGDSALYFCASSVVGGGGPDTQYFGPGTRLTVL.

With regard to this clone: This specimen includes other DNA sequences encoding the same CDR3. The chain couples TRBV5-4 to TRBJ2-7; D is unclear. The V end lost 0 bases, the J end lost 2 bases, and 3 bases lay between the germline ends. The CDR3 extends over 12 amino acids. From germline, CDR1 is SGHNT and CDR2 YYREEE (reference sequence). The CDR3: CASSLGAYEQYF. The CDR3 DNA follows: TGTGCCAGCAGCTTGGGAGCCTACGAGCAGTACTTC.

The CDR3 DNA sequence: TGTGCCAGCCGGGACAGCGGCACCTACGAGCAGTACTTC. Its translation: CASRDSGTYEQYF. The rearrangement joins TRBV6-5 to TRBJ2-7; 7 bases map to TRBD1. Germline V gene sequence: CDR1 MNHEY, CDR2 SVGAGI. J was trimmed by 2 bases and V by 8 bases; bases with no gene match: 6. There are 13 residues in the CDR3.

The genes are TRBV3-1 (or the pseudogene TRBV3-2) and TRBJ2-3; 11 positions agree with TRBD2. This CDR3 contains 16 residues. J gave up 5 bases and V 3 bases, and 7 bases lay outside the gene matches. Germline assignment: CDR1 LGHDT and CDR2 YNNKEL (reference sequence). CDR3 loop: CASSQLAGGRGDTQYF. The CDR3 DNA reads TGTGCCAGCAGCCAGCTAGCGGGGGGCCGGGGAGATACGCAGTATTTT.

The rearrangement uses TRBV6-1 and TRBJ1-5, with D hard to call. Trimming pared 1 base from V and 3 bases from J, leaving 4 bases between. The CDR3 is 13 residues long. CDR1 and CDR2 from the germline V gene are MNHNS and SASEGT. CDR3: CASSEGLNQPQHF. CDR3 in DNA: TGTGCCAGCAGTGAAGGGCTCAATCAGCCCCAGCATTTT.

The J gene is TRBJ2-7, the V gene TRBV3-1 (or the pseudogene TRBV3-2); 12 nucleotides line up with TRBD2. V gave up 6 bases and J gave up 4 bases; unmatched junction bases: 4. CDR1 LGHDT and CDR2 YNNKEL come from the germline V gene (reference sequence). The CDR3 runs to 14 residues. The chain's CDR3 is CASRPTSGGYEQYF. DNA of the CDR3: TGTGCCAGCAGGCCGACTAGCGGGGGTTACGAGCAGTACTTC.

This sequence joins TRBV10-3 and TRBJ2-6; D might be TRBD2 (6 bases). Germline lookup yields CDR1 ENHRY and CDR2 SYGVKD. The germline V and J ends were trimmed by 8 bases and 0 bases, with 8 bases remaining between them. This CDR3 is built from 14 residues. Written as DNA, the CDR3 is TGTGCCATCGGGGGGATCTCTGGGGCCAACGTCCTGACTTTC. It codes for CAIGGISGANVLTF.

The V call is TRBV5-1, the J call TRBJ2-1, with D possibly TRBD1 on 7 matching bases. The CDR3 loop spans 15 amino acids. V lost 4 bases and J 8 bases, leaving 19 bases between the germline ends. CDR1 is SGHRS, CDR2 YFSETQ, per germline. The CDR3 is CASSRGDSRIDEQFF. The CDR3 DNA is TGCGCCAGCAGCCGCGGGGACAGCCGCATTGATGAGCAGTTCTTC.

The chain combines TRBV24-1 with TRBJ1-5, with unresolved D. V lost 5 bases and J 3 bases, leaving 7 bases between the germline ends. Germline V gives CDR1 KGHDR, CDR2 SFDVKD. The CDR3 consists of 13 residues. The CDR3 nucleotides are TGTGCCACCAGTGGGCAGATCAATCAGCCCCAGCATTTT. Its protein is CATSGQINQPQHF.

Regarding this clone: The junction does not match germline at one end; this may be a read error. The V and J genes are TRBV15 and TRBJ1-2; 7 positions match TRBD1. The germline gives CDR1 LNHNV, CDR2 YYDKDF (reference sequence). The CDR3 is 14 residues long. CDR3 nucleotide sequence: TGTGCCACCAGCAGAACATACTTATGGACAGGCGGCCCCTTC. Protein sequence: CATSRTYLWTGGPF.

The V gene is TRBV7-2, the J gene TRBJ1-4; maybe TRBD1 (5 bases). CDR3 length equals 15 residues. Trimming stripped 5 bases from V and 6 bases from J, with 16 bases between. The germline V gene has CDR1 SGHTA and CDR2 FQGNSA. CDR3: CASSPRQIGHEKLFF. Here the CDR3 DNA reads TGTGCCAGCAGCCCAAGACAGATAGGGCATGAAAAACTGTTTTTT.